The 9 T cell receptor beta chains below come from one sample, sequenced in a study of T cell changes during pregnancy in multiple sclerosis. Assay: immunoSEQ multiplex PCR; the TCRdb copy retains only in-frame clones and omits some. The data hold fewer than 130,000 clones, with approximately 93% observed a single time. The sequencing here drew on peripheral blood, taken after pregnancy. The receptors stem from a female donor with multiple sclerosis, enrolled in a pregnancy study.

CDR3 sequence: CACGTGKVENIYF. Here the CDR3 DNA reads TGTGCCTGCGGGACAGGGAAAGTGGAAAACATATATTTT. The rearrangement joins TRBV2 to TRBJ1-3; 9 nucleotides match TRBD1. Per germline, CDR1 SNHLY and CDR2 FYNNEI. The CDR3 length is 13 residues. V dropped 11 bases and J dropped 12; count of bases not matched to a gene: 14.

The rearrangement uses TRBV9 and TRBJ1-3; maybe TRBD1 (5 bases). CDR3 size: 17 residues. Germline CDR1 and CDR2: SGDLS and YYNGEE. The V end was cut by 2 bases, the J end by 3 bases, with 18 bases between. DNA for the CDR3: TGTGCCAGCAGCGTCTCGGGCCTGGGAGGGGTTGGAAACACCATATATTTT. Translated: CASSVSGLGGVGNTIYF.

This clone has more than one count but fewer than ten. V and J are TRBV6-4 and TRBJ1-1; weak D call: TRBD1 (5 bases). V was cut by 4 bases and J by 1 base, with 10 bases left in between. The CDR3 extends over 14 amino acids. Germline V lookup: CDR1 MRHNA, CDR2 SNTAGT. The CDR3 coding sequence is TGTGCCAGCAGTGCGGGAGGGGAGAACACTGAAGCTTTCTTT. Amino acids: CASSAGGENTEAFF.

This CDR3 is CATSRDLEAFF. In DNA form, the CDR3 reads TGTGCCACCAGCAGAGATCTGGAAGCTTTCTTT. This chain uses TRBV15 with TRBJ1-1, with unresolved D. The germline gives CDR1 LNHNV, CDR2 YYDKDF (reference sequence). V lost 0 bases to trimming and J lost 8 bases, with 4 bases between them. CDR3 size: 11 residues.

V is TRBV19 and J is TRBJ1-4; D remains ambiguous. Germline CDR1 and CDR2: LNHDA and SQIVND (reference sequence). The germline V and J ends were trimmed by 3 bases and 8 bases, with 10 bases remaining between them. The CDR3 covers 13 residues. Written as DNA, the CDR3 is TGTGCCAGTAGTATCCACTCGACAGAAAAACTGTTTTTT. This translates into CASSIHSTEKLFF.

The chain employs TRBV4-2 and TRBJ2-3; TRBD2 aligns across 9 bases. This CDR3 has 18 residues. CDR1 is LGHNA and CDR2 is YNFKEQ in the germline V gene. The trim removed 0 bases at V and 0 bases at J, leaving 7 bases unmatched. The DNA of the CDR3 is TGTGCCAGCAGCCAAGAGCTGGCGGGGGGGCCTAGCACAGATACGCAGTATTTT. It yields the protein CASSQELAGGPSTDTQYF.

This clone was found once. The rearrangement uses TRBV27 and TRBJ2-5, with 7 bases that match TRBD2. The germline V gene has CDR1 MNHEY and CDR2 SMNVEV (reference sequence). The ends lost 4 bases at V and 4 bases at J; junction bases unmatched: 6. The length of the CDR3 is 14 residues. CDR3 region: CASSSAGRGETQYF. In nucleotides, the CDR3 is TGTGCCAGCAGTTCAGCGGGGCGGGGAGAGACCCAGTACTTC.

The CDR3 protein is CASSLMQGETQYF. CDR3 bases: TGCGCCAGCAGCCTTATGCAGGGAGAGACCCAGTACTTC. The chain recombines TRBV4-1 with TRBJ2-5; D perhaps matches TRBD1 (5 bases). CDR3 length: 13 residues. Trimming removed 4 bases at V and 4 bases at J, with 10 bases between. The germline V gene has CDR1 MGHRA and CDR2 YSYEKL.

V and J are TRBV7-2 and TRBJ2-7; 8 bases are shared with TRBD2. Germline-derived CDR1 and CDR2 are SGHTA and FQGNSA. With V trimmed by 5 bases and J by 6 bases, 9 bases remained unmatched. This CDR3 spans 14 amino acids. This CDR3 reads CASSREGRMGEQYF. CDR3 nucleotide sequence: TGTGCCAGCAGCCGGGAGGGACGGATGGGCGAGCAGTACTTC.